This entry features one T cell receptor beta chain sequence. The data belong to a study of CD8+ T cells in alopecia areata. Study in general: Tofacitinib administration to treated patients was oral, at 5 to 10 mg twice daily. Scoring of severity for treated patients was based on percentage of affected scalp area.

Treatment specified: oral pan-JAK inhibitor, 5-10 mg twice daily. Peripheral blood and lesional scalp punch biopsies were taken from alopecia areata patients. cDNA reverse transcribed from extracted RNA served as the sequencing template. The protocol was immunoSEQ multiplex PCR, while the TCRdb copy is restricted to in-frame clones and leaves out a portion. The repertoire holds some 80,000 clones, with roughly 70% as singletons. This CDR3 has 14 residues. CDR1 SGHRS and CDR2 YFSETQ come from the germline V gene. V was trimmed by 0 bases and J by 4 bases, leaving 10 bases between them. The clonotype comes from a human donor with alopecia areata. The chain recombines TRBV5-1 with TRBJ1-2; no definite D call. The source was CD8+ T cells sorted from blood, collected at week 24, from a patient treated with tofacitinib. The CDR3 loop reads CASSLGGNSYGYTF. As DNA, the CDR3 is TGCGCCAGCAGCTTGGGAGGGAACTCCTATGGCTACACCTTC.